Reported below is one T cell receptor (beta chain). The antigen is unknown. Indicated treatment: oral pan-JAK inhibitor, 5-10 mg twice daily. This specimen comes from a study of CD8+ T cells in alopecia areata. Overall study findings and caveats: A great number of expanded lesional clones endured in scalp and blood during tofacitinib.

Following RNA extraction, reverse transcription yielded cDNA that acted as the sequencing template. The method was immunoSEQ multiplex PCR; TCRdb's version includes in-frame clones alone and lacks a portion of them. The table lists about 190,000 clones, roughly 53% of them singletons. The clonotype comes from a human donor with alopecia areata. The specimen was CD8+ T cells sorted from blood, collected at week 24, from a patient treated with tofacitinib.

In DNA form, the CDR3 reads TGTGCCTGGGACCCGGGGGTTTCCTCCTACGAGCAGTACTTC. Its translation: CAWDPGVSSYEQYF. The chain combines TRBV30 with TRBJ2-7, with a tentative D call TRBD2 (6 bases). Germline CDR1 and CDR2: GTSNPN and SVGIG (reference sequence). V was shortened by 5 bases and J by 0 bases, with 14 bases between the two germline ends. CDR3 length equals 14 residues.